This TCR beta chain comes out of a study of cytomegalovirus exposure and HLA in healthy donors. The wider study: Counted in an early data release were 75 million to 85 million unique TCRs from HLA-typed donors. Out of several hundred genotyped donors, roughly 83% belonged to the Caucasian-associated ancestry cluster. Study-wide points: Reports showed the classifier diagnosing cytomegalovirus status with high specificity and sensitivity. In an earlier analysis, in some 600 donors, most V segments appeared productive either ~87% or ~30% of the time.

The PCR contained 60 Vbeta and 13 Jbeta primers. TCRdb's table, derived via immunoSEQ multiplex PCR, lists solely in-frame clones and lacks some. The data show approximately 110,000 clones, with 67% seen just once and over 6.5% held by the top ten. About this clone: Its antigen is currently unknown.

The TCR was taken from a man between 18 and 29 years old in good health and CMV-seropositive. Input material: PBMCs.

Here the CDR3 reads CASSMTGETQYF. In DNA form, the CDR3 reads TGTGCCAGCAGTATGACAGGAGAGACCCAGTACTTC. The J gene is TRBJ2-5, the V gene TRBV27; perhaps TRBD1 as D (6 bases). Looked up from germline, CDR1 is MNHEY and CDR2 is SMNVEV (reference sequence). The CDR3 length is 12 residues. V dropped 5 bases and J dropped 4 bases, with 8 bases sitting between them.